The next 29 T cell receptor beta chains were all read from a single sample in a study of CD8+ T cells in alopecia areata (dated by TCRdb to the late 2010s). According to the study, the label for this sample's time point signals: about 4 weeks on oral tofacitinib. The treatment or condition label for this specimen denotes: oral pan-JAK inhibitor, 5-10 mg twice daily. Libraries were built with the immunoSEQ multiplex PCR assay. For TCR sequencing, RNA was extracted from every sample and reverse transcribed into cDNA to serve as template. TCRdb re-hosts the immuneACCESS table, in-frame sequences only. Its copies lack some clones; in the studies checked, an unresolved V gene accounts for under half of them, and the cause for the rest is not known. The table for this sample lists roughly 120,000 clones; about 50% of them were counted only once. Just over 0.45% of the sample rests with the top ten. This specimen was CD4+ T cells sorted from blood, taken at week 4, from a patient treated with tofacitinib. These receptors were obtained from a human donor with alopecia areata.

The chain employs TRBV2 and TRBJ1-5; no reliable D call. Germline CDR1 and CDR2: SNHLY and FYNNEI. V was cut by 0 bases and J by 3 bases, with 9 bases left in between. The CDR3 is 15 residues long. The CDR3 spells CASSEALRVNQPQHF. The CDR3 nucleotides read TGTGCCAGCAGTGAAGCGCTTCGGGTCAATCAGCCCCAGCATTTT. Together with reference TRBV2 and TRBJ1-5, the CDR3 gives the full variable domain: EPEVTQTPSHQVTQMGQEVILRCVPISNHLYFYWYRQILGQKVEFLVSFYNNEISEKSEIFDDQFSVERPDGSNFTLKIRSTKLEDSAMYFCASSEALRVNQPQHFGDGTRLSIL.

The chain recombines TRBV25-1 with TRBJ2-7, with unresolved D. V gave up 4 bases and J gave up 5 bases, with 27 bases separating them. Germline CDR1 and CDR2: MGHDK and SYGVNS. This CDR3 spans 18 amino acids. Here the CDR3 reads CASSGTRAYISLGHEQYF. The CDR3 DNA follows: TGTGCCAGCAGTGGGACCCGGGCGTATATCTCCCTAGGCCACGAGCAGTACTTC.

There are a few counts of this clone. The chain recombines TRBV7-3 with TRBJ2-2; D is ambiguous. The CDR3 extends over 14 amino acids. The germline V gene encodes CDR1 SGHTA and CDR2 FQGTGA. The V and J ends lost 2 bases and 6 bases respectively, with 10 bases between them. The CDR3 DNA reads as TGTGCCAGCAGCTTACGGCCGGGCCCCGGGGAGCTGTTTTTT. This translates into CASSLRPGPGELFF.

The rearrangement links TRBV7-9 to TRBJ2-1, with a tentative D call TRBD2 (5 bases). Deletions cut 4 bases from V and 2 bases from J, with 9 bases between. Germline assignment: CDR1 SEHNR and CDR2 FQNEAQ (reference sequence). The CDR3 is made up of 14 amino acids. The CDR3 bases are TGTGCCAGCAGCTATAGCGTCACCTACAATGAGCAGTTCTTC. It specifies CASSYSVTYNEQFF.

The V and J genes are TRBV7-9 and TRBJ1-2; maybe TRBD1 (5 bases). V lost 3 bases and J 7 bases, leaving 12 bases between the germline ends. This CDR3 comprises 13 residues. Germline V gene data show CDR1 as SEHNR and CDR2 as FQNEAQ (reference sequence). The CDR3 reads CASSFERGSGYTF. DNA for the CDR3: TGTGCCAGCAGCTTCGAACGGGGGAGTGGCTACACCTTC.

The chain joins TRBV30 to TRBJ1-1, with D tentatively TRBD1 (5 bases). The V end was cut by 1 base, the J end by 2 bases, with 11 bases between. The germline gives CDR1 GTSNPN, CDR2 SVGIG (reference sequence). The CDR3 runs 14 residues. In DNA form, the CDR3 reads TGTGCCTGGAGTGACTGGGGACTCAACACTGAAGCTTTCTTT. Translating it yields CAWSDWGLNTEAFF.

This clone has just a few counts. The junction departs from germline at one end; a sequencing error may be responsible. This chain joins TRBV30 and TRBJ2-7; TRBD2 agrees at 9 bases. The CDR3 totals 13 residues. CDR1 and CDR2 from the germline V gene are GTSNPN and SVGIG (reference sequence). In DNA form, the CDR3 reads TGTGCCTGGAGTGTAGGATTAGCGGGAGCCCAGGACTTC. It encodes CAWSVGLAGAQDF.

CDR3 protein: CAWSRGAQGQPQHF. The CDR3 DNA follows: TGTGCCTGGAGCCGTGGGGCACAGGGTCAGCCCCAGCATTTT. V and J are TRBV30 and TRBJ1-5; D might be TRBD1 (6 bases). CDR1 is GTSNPN and CDR2 is SVGIG in the germline V gene (reference sequence). The CDR3 covers 14 residues. V lost 3 bases, J lost 6 bases, and 15 bases lay in between.

The V gene is TRBV30, the J gene TRBJ1-4; D ambiguous. V dropped 3 bases and J dropped 6 bases, with 14 bases sitting between them. Per germline, CDR1 GTSNPN and CDR2 SVGIG (reference sequence). The CDR3 loop spans 14 amino acids. CDR3 in amino acids: CAWSSEPRDEKLFF. Written as DNA, the CDR3 is TGTGCCTGGAGCTCCGAACCGAGGGATGAAAAACTGTTTTTT.

This clone was picked up a small number of times. Written as DNA, the CDR3 is TGCAGCGTGCCGACAGGGATACTCCGAGGGTCCCAAGAGACCCAGTACTTC. Amino acids: CSVPTGILRGSQETQYF. This rearrangement joins TRBV29-1 to TRBJ2-5; 7 bases align to TRBD1. CDR3 length: 17 residues. The germline V gene encodes CDR1 SQVTM and CDR2 ANQGSEA. V lost 6 bases to trimming and J lost 1 base; unmatched junction nucleotides: 17.

The chain uses TRBV25-1 and TRBJ1-6; D is unclear. Germline assignment: CDR1 MGHDK and CDR2 SYGVNS. The CDR3 covers 14 residues. Trimming shortened V by 0 bases and J by 11 bases, and 11 bases separated the two germline ends. CDR3 nucleotides: TGTGCCAGCAGTGAATATCTGGGTTGGGCACCCCTCCACTTT. It specifies CASSEYLGWAPLHF.

Only a few counts were recorded for this clone. The rearrangement links TRBV5-1 to TRBJ2-7, with D unresolved. There are 15 residues in the CDR3. V lost 4 bases and J 6 bases, leaving 20 bases between the germline ends. Germline V lookup: CDR1 SGHRS, CDR2 YFSETQ. CDR3 sequence: CASSHPESPEREQYF. The CDR3 DNA is TGCGCCAGCAGCCATCCCGAGAGCCCCGAACGCGAGCAGTACTTC.

The V gene is TRBV6-5, the J gene TRBJ1-1, with TRBD1 matching over 7 bases. The J segment lost 2 bases and the V segment lost 7 bases, leaving 4 bases of the junction unmatched. The length of the CDR3 is 13 residues. CDR1 is MNHEY, CDR2 SVGAGI, per germline. CDR3 in amino acids: CASIGTVNTEAFF. CDR3 sequence (DNA): TGTGCCAGCATAGGGACAGTTAACACTGAAGCTTTCTTT.

Regarding this clone: Within the sample, other DNA sequences also encode this same CDR3. The chain carries TRBV9 and TRBJ2-5; D possibly corresponds to TRBD1 (5 bases). Germline V CDR1 and CDR2: SGDLS, YYNGEE. The V gene lost 0 bases and the J gene lost 5 bases, with 8 bases spanning the gap. The CDR3 is 13 amino acids. CDR3 bases: TGTGCCAGCAGCGTAGGCCAGGGCGAGACCCAGTACTTC. It translates to CASSVGQGETQYF.

The chain couples TRBV4-1 to TRBJ2-7; D possibly corresponds to TRBD1 (5 bases). Germline V gene data show CDR1 as MGHRA and CDR2 as YSYEKL. This CDR3 contains 13 residues. V lost 4 bases to trimming and J lost 6 bases, with 13 bases between them. The DNA for the CDR3 is TGCGCCAGCAGCCTCGTCAGGGTCTCCGAGCAGTACTTC. This sequence encodes CASSLVRVSEQYF.

The sample holds one count of this clone. The V and J genes are TRBV23-1 and TRBJ2-6; the D is unclear. TRBV23-1 carries the ORF label, with uncertain function. V dropped 8 bases and J dropped 0 bases, with 5 bases sitting between them. CDR3 length: 13 residues. The CDR3 loop is CASRSSGANVLTF. CDR3 nucleotide sequence: TGCGCCAGCCGGAGCTCTGGGGCCAACGTCCTGACTTTC.

This clone was picked up a small number of times. The chain recombines TRBV2 with TRBJ2-2; TRBD1 matches 8 bases. This CDR3 comprises 15 residues. Germline V lookup: CDR1 SNHLY, CDR2 FYNNEI. With 5 bases clipped from V and 0 bases from J, the junction kept 2 bases outside the gene matches. The chain's CDR3 is CASSKTGANTGELFF. CDR3 DNA: TGTGCCAGCAGTAAGACAGGGGCGAACACCGGGGAGCTGTTTTTT.

There are a few counts of this clone. This chain links TRBV7-2 with TRBJ2-4; 7 nucleotides align to TRBD2. CDR1 SGHTA and CDR2 FQGNSA come from the germline V gene. The CDR3 length is 14 residues. V gave up 4 bases and J gave up 6 bases; unmatched junction bases: 6. Here the CDR3 DNA reads TGTGCCAGCAGCTCCCCTCGGGGGGTAAACATTCAGTACTTC. Residues: CASSSPRGVNIQYF.

This sequence joins TRBV6-5 and TRBJ1-6; D may be TRBD1 (6 bases). Germline V gene sequence: CDR1 MNHEY, CDR2 SVGAGI. The CDR3 covers 15 residues. Trimming shortened V by 0 bases and J by 10 bases, and 13 bases separated the two germline ends. In nucleotides, the CDR3 is TGTGCCAGCAGTTACTCCCGACAGGCCGAGTCACCCCTCCACTTT. This gives the protein CASSYSRQAESPLHF.

The gene calls are TRBV2 and TRBJ2-5, with a tentative D call TRBD1 (5 bases). The CDR3 totals 15 residues. Germline V lookup: CDR1 SNHLY, CDR2 FYNNEI. The V gene lost 3 bases and the J gene lost 1 base, with 12 bases spanning the gap. In DNA form, the CDR3 reads TGTGCCAGCAGTGACTGGGGCAAGTCCCAAGAGACCCAGTACTTC. Protein sequence: CASSDWGKSQETQYF.

This clone was seen more than once but under ten times. The chain carries TRBV7-3 and TRBJ2-3, with D tentatively TRBD2 (6 bases). Per the germline V gene, CDR1 is SGHTA and CDR2 is FQGTGA. Trimming took off 5 bases at V and 0 bases at J, with 15 bases between the two ends. CDR3 length equals 16 residues. CDR3 DNA: TGTGCCAGCAGCCGAAGCGGGTCGACTAGCACAGATACGCAGTATTTT. Translating gives CASSRSGSTSTDTQYF.

This rearrangement joins TRBV9 to TRBJ1-2; D is unclear. The germline CDR1 and CDR2 sequences are SGDLS and YYNGEE. The CDR3 has 15 residues. Trimming shortened V by 3 bases and J by 0 bases, and 12 bases separated the two germline ends. As DNA, the CDR3 is TGTGCCAGCAGCGCCCCCGGACGGGCTAACTATGGCTACACCTTC. It is translated as CASSAPGRANYGYTF.

V is TRBV12-5 and J is TRBJ1-5; a weak D match, TRBD1 (5 bases). Germline-derived CDR1 and CDR2 are LGHNT and FRNRAP. Trimming cost V 8 bases and J 3 bases, with 8 bases left between them. The CDR3 consists of 12 residues. The CDR3 reads CASSGLNQPQHF. In nucleotides, the CDR3 is TGTGCTAGTTCAGGGCTCAATCAGCCCCAGCATTTT.

This clone has just a few counts. This chain joins TRBV14 and TRBJ2-7, with 9 bases matching TRBD1. The V gene's germline CDR1 is SGHDN and CDR2 FVKESK. CDR3 size: 14 residues. The V and J ends lost 4 bases and 6 bases, in that order; junction bases with no gene match: 7. The chain's CDR3 is CASSLGQGSIEQYF. CDR3 bases: TGTGCCAGCAGCCTGGGACAGGGATCCATCGAGCAGTACTTC.

The rearrangement links TRBV27 to TRBJ2-3; D is undetermined. The CDR3 runs to 13 residues. The V and J ends lost 0 bases and 8 bases respectively, with 9 bases between them. The germline V gene has CDR1 MNHEY and CDR2 SMNVEV (reference sequence). CDR3 region: CASSLSRMGTQYF. The CDR3 DNA is TGTGCCAGCAGTTTATCGAGGATGGGTACGCAGTATTTT.

This sequence joins TRBV7-9 and TRBJ2-1; D remains ambiguous. The V and J ends lost 4 bases and 5 bases respectively, with 12 bases between them. Germline CDR1 SEHNR, CDR2 FQNEAQ (reference sequence). CDR3 size: 14 residues. CDR3 in DNA: TGTGCCAGCAGCTCCTATGGCGGAGACAATGAGCAGTTCTTC. It codes for CASSSYGGDNEQFF.

This clone was counted a single time. The chain has TRBV5-1 and TRBJ2-6, with D possibly called TRBD1 or TRBD2 (5 bases each). Trimming left V 4 bases short and J 0 bases short, with 17 bases between. Germline V gene data show CDR1 as SGHRS and CDR2 as YFSETQ. The CDR3 has 18 amino acids. CDR3 coding DNA: TGCGCCAGCAGCAGATCCGGGGCCAGGGTCTCTGGGGCCAACGTCCTGACTTTC. This translates into CASSRSGARVSGANVLTF.

The chain couples TRBV30 to TRBJ2-3; 9 bases agree with TRBD1. Germline CDR1 GTSNPN, CDR2 SVGIG (reference sequence). Trimming cost V 5 bases and J 2 bases; bases outside gene matches: 8. CDR3 length equals 15 residues. CDR3 sequence: CAWGLGQGYTDTQYF. CDR3 coding DNA: TGTGCCTGGGGCCTCGGACAGGGGTACACAGATACGCAGTATTTT.

This clone was seen only a few times. The J gene is TRBJ2-2, the V gene TRBV7-9, with 8 bases identical to TRBD1. The CDR3 length is 16 residues. After removal of 4 bases from V and 5 bases from J, the junction contained 9 bases not matched to a gene. Germline CDR1 reads SEHNR; CDR2 reads FQNEAQ (reference sequence). CDR3 bases: TGTGCCAGCAGCTCCGACCGGACAGGGCAGACCGGGGAGCTGTTTTTT. Translation gives CASSSDRTGQTGELFF.